The 15 T cell receptor beta chains below were found in one sample sequenced in a study of cytomegalovirus exposure and HLA in healthy donors. The PCR employed 60 Vbeta primers together with 13 Jbeta primers. Profiling relied on immunoSEQ multiplex PCR, and the TCRdb table lists in-frame clones only, not all of them. Here the sample spans about 130,000 clones, around 79% being singletons. The sequenced sample was PBMCs. The receptors were sampled from a man aged 40-55 years in good health and CMV-seropositive.

The chain links TRBV2 to TRBJ1-1; D is unclear. The CDR3 runs to 16 residues. Trimming left V 3 bases short and J 1 base short, with 15 bases between. The V gene's germline CDR1 is SNHLY and CDR2 FYNNEI. The chain's CDR3 is CASSDSFPLTNTEAFF. CDR3 DNA: TGTGCCAGCAGTGACTCATTTCCTCTAACGAACACTGAAGCTTTCTTT.

The J gene is TRBJ1-4, the V gene TRBV13, with D tentatively TRBD1 (5 bases). In germline, CDR1 is PRHDT, CDR2 FYEKMQ (reference sequence). V dropped 1 base and J dropped 8 bases, with 14 bases sitting between them. This CDR3 is built from 15 residues. The CDR3 loop is CASSLVTGQGEKLFF. In DNA form, the CDR3 reads TGTGCCAGCAGCTTAGTGACGGGCCAGGGCGAAAAACTGTTTTTT.

The chain is built from TRBV2 and TRBJ2-1; the D gene is possibly TRBD2 (6 bases). This CDR3 has 12 residues. Per germline, CDR1 SNHLY and CDR2 FYNNEI. V shed 5 bases and J shed 12 bases, with 14 bases lying between them. In DNA form, the CDR3 reads TGTGCCAGCAGTCCCAGCCGGGAGTGGCAGTTCTTC. This sequence encodes CASSPSREWQFF.

The chain links TRBV7-6 to TRBJ2-1; D call uncertain. Looked up from germline, CDR1 is SGHVS and CDR2 is FNYEAQ. This CDR3 has 15 amino acids. V was cut by 5 bases and J by 0 bases, with 11 bases left in between. CDR3 residues: CASSSPRLSYNEQFF. CDR3 nucleotides: TGTGCCAGCAGCAGCCCCCGCCTCTCCTACAATGAGCAGTTCTTC.

The J gene is TRBJ2-7, the V gene TRBV7-8; 10 nucleotides align to TRBD2. With V trimmed by 1 base and J by 8 bases, 11 bases remained unmatched. Looked up from germline, CDR1 is SGHVS and CDR2 is FQNEAQ. The CDR3 sequence is 16 residues long. CDR3 coding DNA: TGTGCCAGCAGCTTAGATATGGCTAGCGGGAGCGGCAAGCAGTACTTC. This sequence encodes CASSLDMASGSGKQYF.

J is TRBJ2-6 and V is TRBV27, with 10 bases fitting TRBD2. This CDR3 is built from 21 residues. V trimming: 3 bases; J trimming: 2 bases; junction bases outside the gene matches: 16. Germline V CDR1 and CDR2: MNHEY, SMNVEV (reference sequence). CDR3 sequence: CASSFSRASGRAETGANVLTF. The CDR3 nucleotides are TGTGCCAGCAGTTTTTCGCGGGCGAGCGGGAGGGCCGAGACTGGGGCCAACGTCCTGACTTTC.

The V and J genes are TRBV11-3 and TRBJ2-7; 8 nucleotides align to TRBD2. Unmatched junction bases numbered 9, after V lost 5 bases and J lost 3 bases. CDR1 is SGHNT, CDR2 YENEEA, per germline. This CDR3 contains 15 residues. The DNA for the CDR3 is TGTGCCAGCAGCCCCAAGCGGGAGTTAGACTACGAGCAGTACTTC. Protein: CASSPKRELDYEQYF. Variable domain in full (rest from reference TRBV11-3 and TRBJ2-7): EAGVVQSPRYKIIEKKQPVAFWCNPISGHNTLYWYLQNLGQGPELLIRYENEEAVDDSQLPKDRFSAERLKGVDSTLKIQPAELGDSAVYLCASSPKRELDYEQYFGPGTRLTVT.

The chain recombines TRBV7-6 with TRBJ2-1, with TRBD2 matching over 8 bases. The CDR3 consists of 14 residues. V shed 2 bases, J shed 7 bases, and the junction held 4 bases outside the gene matches. The germline gives CDR1 SGHVS, CDR2 FNYEAQ. CDR3 in amino acids: CASSLFSSGNEQFF. CDR3 nucleotide sequence: TGTGCCAGCAGCTTATTCTCTAGCGGGAATGAGCAGTTCTTC.

The chain recombines TRBV27 with TRBJ2-7; 7 nucleotides agree with TRBD2. J gave up 3 bases and V 6 bases, and 5 bases lay outside the gene matches. CDR3 length: 13 residues. Germline V lookup: CDR1 MNHEY, CDR2 SMNVEV (reference sequence). The CDR3 is CASRGGTDYEQYF. The CDR3 DNA reads as TGTGCCAGCAGGGGGGGGACGGACTACGAGCAGTACTTC.

The chain couples TRBV5-6 to TRBJ1-1, with D maybe TRBD1 (5 bases). CDR3 length: 13 residues. Germline CDR1 and CDR2: SGHDT and YYEEEE. Trimming removed 6 bases from V and 1 base from J, with 10 bases in between. CDR3 DNA: TGTGCCAGCACGTATGGGGCGAACACTGAAGCTTTCTTT. As protein: CASTYGANTEAFF.

The DNA for the CDR3 is TGTGCCAGCAGTTACGGAGGTAACTATGGCTACACCTTC. Its protein is CASSYGGNYGYTF. The chain combines TRBV6-6 with TRBJ1-2, with D hard to call. With 2 bases removed from V and 1 base from J, the gap between germline ends came to 5 bases. In germline, CDR1 is MNHNY, CDR2 SVGAGI (reference sequence). The CDR3 consists of 13 residues.

The V gene is TRBV7-8, the J gene TRBJ2-7; the match to TRBD2 covers 14 bases. V was clipped by 1 base and J by 4 bases; unmatched bases: 6. Germline V gives CDR1 SGHVS, CDR2 FQNEAQ. CDR3 length equals 17 residues. The DNA for the CDR3 is TGTGCCAGCAGCTTAGTTGGTGGGACTAGCGGGAGTTACGAGCAGTACTTC. Translated, it gives CASSLVGGTSGSYEQYF.

The V and J genes are TRBV11-2 and TRBJ2-7, with 7 positions matching TRBD1. Germline CDR1 SGHAT, CDR2 FQNNGV. Trimming took 0 bases from V and 2 from J; bases not matched to a gene: 7. The CDR3 runs to 16 residues. This chain's CDR3 is CASSLDPFGTAYEQYF. The DNA of the CDR3 is TGTGCCAGCAGCTTAGATCCCTTCGGGACAGCCTACGAGCAGTACTTC. Together with reference TRBV11-2 and TRBJ2-7, the CDR3 gives the full variable domain: EAGVAQSPRYKIIEKRQSVAFWCNPISGHATLYWYQQILGQGPKLLIQFQNNGVVDDSQLPKDRFSAERLKGVDSTLKIQPAKLEDSAVYLCASSLDPFGTAYEQYFGPGTRLTVT.

This chain connects TRBV30 to TRBJ2-1; 7 nucleotides line up with TRBD2. The CDR3 loop spans 15 amino acids. CDR1 GTSNPN and CDR2 SVGIG come from the germline V gene (reference sequence). V lost 3 bases, J lost 12 bases, and 17 bases stayed unmatched. Written as DNA, the CDR3 is TGTGCCTGGAGGTACCGTGGACTAGGGGACCCGGGGCAGTTCTTC. It is translated as CAWRYRGLGDPGQFF.

J is TRBJ2-7 and V is TRBV5-8, with 7 bases that match TRBD1. Germline CDR1 reads SGHTS; CDR2 reads YDEGEE. V was clipped by 4 bases and J by 0 bases; unmatched bases: 7. The CDR3 length is 15 residues. CDR3 bases: TGTGCCAGCAGCCCGAGACAGGGTAGCTCCTACGAGCAGTACTTC. Protein: CASSPRQGSSYEQYF. Full variable domain (missing parts from reference TRBV5-8 and TRBJ2-7): EAGVTQSPTHLIKTRGQQATLRCSPISGHTSVYWYQQALGLGLQFLLWYDEGEERNRGNFPPRFSGRQFPNYSSELNVNALELEDSALYLCASSPRQGSSYEQYFGPGTRLTVT.